This is a list of T cell receptor beta chains from one sample in a study of OX40 agonist ivuxolimab in advanced cancers. Sequencing was performed with immunoSEQ multiplex PCR; in TCRdb, only in-frame clones are kept and a portion is missing. This sample has roughly 36,000 clones, with about 74% found just once. The material sequenced was CD4+ or CD8+ T cells sorted from blood, taken in a trial of the OX40 agonist ivuxolimab. These receptors were taken from an adult with an advanced solid tumor such as melanoma, head and neck, liver or kidney cancer. Both conserved end residues are part of each CDR3. D genes are given only for firm matches. Not every row has a clone size; where given, it reads once, few, many or a size class.

v_gene	abundance	j_gene	d_gene	CDR3nt	CDR3aa
TRBV7-3	few	TRBJ2-2	-	TGTGCCAGCAGCTCCACTAGCAATACCGGGGAGCTGTTTTTT	CASSSTSNTGELFF
TRBV5-4	-	TRBJ1-2	-	TGTGCCAGCAGCTTGGAAATCCGATACGGTGGCTACACCTTC	CASSLEIRYGGYTF
TRBV27	-	TRBJ1-1	-	TGTGCCAGCAGTTTAGGAGGTTGGGAAGCTTTCTTT	CASSLGGWEAFF
TRBV19	-	TRBJ1-3	-	TGTGCCATTAACTCTGGAAACACCATATATTTT	CAINSGNTIYF
TRBV10-3	-	TRBJ2-3	-	TGTGCCATCAGTGAGTCCGGAGGGGGAGATACGCAGTATTTT	CAISESGGGDTQYF
TRBV19	medium-sized	TRBJ1-3	-	TGTGCCAGTAGTATTGGGGGGTCCTCTGGAAACACCATATATTTT	CASSIGGSSGNTIYF
TRBV30	-	TRBJ2-1	-	TGTGCCTGGAGTCCCATTTCAGCTTACAATGAGCAGTTCTTC	CAWSPISAYNEQFF
TRBV2	-	TRBJ2-3	-	TGTGCCAGCAGCCAGGGACGGGACGATACGCAGTATTTT	CASSQGRDDTQYF
TRBV29-1	-	TRBJ1-6	-	TGCAGCGCCAGGGCACAGGGTAATTCACCCCTCCACTTT	CSARAQGNSPLHF
TRBV5-6	-	TRBJ2-5	-	TGTGCCAGCAGCCGGGCCTCCTTTCGAGAGACCCAGTACTTC	CASSRASFRETQYF
TRBV7-8	once	TRBJ1-6	-	TGTGCCTGCAAAACGGACGGGAGTAATTCACCCCTCCACTTT	CACKTDGSNSPLHF
TRBV6-5	-	TRBJ2-3	TRBD2	TGTGCCAGCCGCCGGACTAGCGGGACCACAGATACGCAGTATTTT	CASRRTSGTTDTQYF
TRBV6-5	-	TRBJ2-6	-	TGTGCCAGCGGGGGACTGAGGGCCAACGTCCTGACTTTC	CASGGLRANVLTF
TRBV13	-	TRBJ2-2	TRBD2	TGTGCCAGCAGCTTAGCCGGGGGGATCACCGGGGAGCTGTTTTTT	CASSLAGGITGELFF
TRBV7-8	-	TRBJ1-2	-	TGTGCCAGCAGCTATAAACAGGGTCTGGGCTACACCTTC	CASSYKQGLGYTF
TRBV7-9	-	TRBJ1-2	TRBD1	TGTGCCAGCAGCCCGGGACAGGGGGGAAACTATGGCTACACCTTC	CASSPGQGGNYGYTF
TRBV6-6	medium-sized	TRBJ1-5	-	TGTGCCAGCAGTTACAGCCTCAATCAGCCCCAGCATTTT	CASSYSLNQPQHF
TRBV28	-	TRBJ1-1	-	TGTGCCAGCAGCTTAAGCGTCGTGGGCACTGAAGCTTTCTTT	CASSLSVVGTEAFF
TRBV11-2	-	TRBJ2-2	TRBD2	TGTGCCAGCAGATCTAGTCGGGGGGCCGGGGAGCTGTTTTTT	CASRSSRGAGELFF
TRBV20-1	-	TRBJ1-1	TRBD1	TGCAGTGCTAGCGGGACAGCCGAAGCTTTCTTT	CSASGTAEAFF
TRBV11-2	-	TRBJ2-2	TRBD1	TGTGCCAGCAGCTCAGGGACAGGGTGGACCGGGGAGCTGTTTTTT	CASSSGTGWTGELFF
TRBV5-1	-	TRBJ1-6	TRBD1	TGCGCCAGCAGCTTAGGACAGGGGGTGTCCAATTCACCCCTCCACTTT	CASSLGQGVSNSPLHF
TRBV6-5	once	TRBJ2-1	-	TGTGCCAGCAGAGGCAGGACAGACAATGAGCAGTTCTTC	CASRGRTDNEQFF